This T cell receptor (beta chain) was captured by sequencing in a study of T-cell reconstitution after alpha-beta-depleted transplantation in children. Notes on the study in general: It was newly produced T cells that mostly accounted for T-cell counts and diversity one year after transplant. After transplant, high TCRbeta diversity at day 60 in some patients arose from surviving recipient T cells and thymic progenitors. Expanded graft clones numbering several hundred reportedly gave rise to alpha-beta T cells about two months after transplant.

Using unique molecular identifiers, the investigators prepared the TCRbeta library. Each CDR3 protein is one row after TCRdb ran MiXCR on the PCR reads. This sample has about 600,000 distinct CDR3 sequences, with more than 20% found just once. V was shortened by 0 bases and J by 4 bases, with 12 bases between the two germline ends. The CDR3 consists of 15 residues. Germline V CDR1 and CDR2: SGHRS, YFSETQ. This clonotype was observed at least ten times. Its antigen is not known. The clonotype was recovered from a boy less than two years old who had a stem cell transplant for acute myeloid leukemia, so the T cells may come from the graft donor. The chain joins TRBV5-1 to TRBJ2-3; maybe TRBD2 (5 bases). The material was PBMCs, mostly from graft donor cells, obtained 360 days after TCRalphabeta/CD19-depleted stem cell transplant. CDR3 protein: CASSLAAGSSDTQYF. Written as DNA, the CDR3 is TGCGCCAGCAGCTTGGCCGCGGGCTCCTCAGATACGCAGTATTTT.